The rows below give T cell receptor beta chains drawn from one sample of a study of blood T cell repertoires in COVID-19. Clones were read by immunoSEQ multiplex PCR, and TCRdb kept only the in-frame ones, dropping some. Of 180,000 or so clones detected, 70% to 85% appear once; the ten largest clones hold 6.9%. Sequencing was done on a sample of peripheral blood. The receptors originated from a human donor with acute or convalescent COVID-19. The donor label of this sample is uncertain. Each CDR3 is given with its conserved first and last residue. D genes are given only for firm matches. Only part of the rows carry a size: once, few, many, or a class if the clone is expanded.

cdr3_nt | cdr3_aa | j_call | v_call | d_call | clone_size
TGTGCCAGCAGGCCACAGGTCGTCTATGGCTACACCTTC | CASRPQVVYGYTF | TRBJ1-2 | TRBV5-4 | NA | few
TGTGCCACCAGCAGAGAGAGGGTGGGTTACTATGGCTACACCTTC | CATSRERVGYYGYTF | TRBJ1-2 | TRBV15 | NA | NA
TGTGCCACCAGCAGAGATCTGGCTAGCGGGTTGGGAGAGACCCAGTACTTC | CATSRDLASGLGETQYF | TRBJ2-5 | TRBV15 | TRBD2 | NA
TGTGCCACCAGCCGAGGACTAGCGGGAGGAACTAACACCGGGGAGCTGTTTTTT | CATSRGLAGGTNTGELFF | TRBJ2-2 | TRBV24-1 | TRBD2 | NA
TGTGCCAGCAGTGAAGTGGGAGGGTATGTAGATACGCAGTATTTT | CASSEVGGYVDTQYF | TRBJ2-3 | TRBV25-1 | TRBD2 | NA
TGTGCCAGCTCACCAATTGCGCAGGGGAACACTGAAGCTTTCTTT | CASSPIAQGNTEAFF | TRBJ1-1 | TRBV18 | NA | NA
TGTGCCAGCAGCTCCACAGCAATGGGCTATGGCTACACCTTC | CASSSTAMGYGYTF | TRBJ1-2 | TRBV7-9 | NA | few
TGTGCCAGCAGCCGCCTAGCGGGAGGGGTAGAGACCCAGTACTTC | CASSRLAGGVETQYF | TRBJ2-5 | TRBV7-2 | TRBD2 | NA
TGCGCCAGCAGCTTGGAGGGGGCGCGATTAAATGAGCAGTTCTTC | CASSLEGARLNEQFF | TRBJ2-1 | TRBV5-1 | TRBD1 | NA
TGTGCCAGCAGCCAGGGGTTGCTAGCTGCCTCGGGTGAGCAGTACTTC | CASSQGLLAASGEQYF | TRBJ2-7 | TRBV4-2 | NA | NA
TGTGCCACCAGCAGAGATCTACCCCAGGGAGGCTATGGCTACACCTTC | CATSRDLPQGGYGYTF | TRBJ1-2 | TRBV15 | NA | NA
TGTGCCAGCAGCTCCGACAGGATAAGCAATCAGCCCCAGCATTTT | CASSSDRISNQPQHF | TRBJ1-5 | TRBV21-1 | NA | once
TGTGCCATCAGTGTCTCCGGGTACGAGCAGTACTTC | CAISVSGYEQYF | TRBJ2-7 | TRBV10-3 | NA | NA
TGTGCCAGCAGCAGTAGCGGGATCGGGGCAGATACGCAGTATTTT | CASSSSGIGADTQYF | TRBJ2-3 | TRBV7-2 | TRBD2 | NA
TGTGCCAGCAGTTTGACAGGGGAATCCTTTTCTGGGGCCAACGTCCTGACTTTC | CASSLTGESFSGANVLTF | TRBJ2-6 | TRBV27 | TRBD1 | once
TGTGCCAGCAGCTTAGCCACAGGGGGGTCCTACGAGCAGTACTTC | CASSLATGGSYEQYF | TRBJ2-7 | TRBV11-2 | TRBD1 | NA
TGTGCCACCAGTGATCCTACAGGGGAACCCTTTAACTATGGCTACACCTTC | CATSDPTGEPFNYGYTF | TRBJ1-2 | TRBV24-1 | TRBD1 | NA
TGTGCCAGCAGCCAGGACAGGAACTCCTACAATGAGCAGTTCTTC | CASSQDRNSYNEQFF | TRBJ2-1 | TRBV7-2 | TRBD1 | NA
TGCGCCAGCAGCCAACCCTTTCGGAGGAATGAGCAGTTCTTC | CASSQPFRRNEQFF | TRBJ2-1 | TRBV4-3 | NA | NA
TGTGCCAGCAGCTTTGGGGGACAAGGAAAAGAGACCCAGTACTTC | CASSFGGQGKETQYF | TRBJ2-5 | TRBV5-4 | NA | once
TGTGCCAGCTCCCCTGGAGCGGGAGGGCCGGGAGATACGCAGTATTTT | CASSPGAGGPGDTQYF | TRBJ2-3 | TRBV11-3 | TRBD2 | NA
TGCGCCAGCAGCCCGGACGGGGGATCTCGCGAGCAGTACTTC | CASSPDGGSREQYF | TRBJ2-7 | TRBV5-1 | NA | few
TGTGCCAGCAGTTACTCGGCGGGAGGGCTATGGGATACGCAGTATTTT | CASSYSAGGLWDTQYF | TRBJ2-3 | TRBV6-5 | TRBD2 | once
TGCAGTGCTAGTCGAGGCAGCTCTGGGGCCAACGTCCTGACTTTC | CSASRGSSGANVLTF | TRBJ2-6 | TRBV20-1 | NA | NA
TGCGCCAGCAGCTCGAACCCGACTAGCGGTCAAGAGACCCAGTACTTC | CASSSNPTSGQETQYF | TRBJ2-5 | TRBV5-1 | TRBD2 | NA
TGTGCCAGCAGTGCGACAGAGAATGAAGCTTTCTTT | CASSATENEAFF | TRBJ1-1 | TRBV2 | NA | NA
TGTGCCAGCAGTTTGTCAGTTCTTTCCTACGAGCAGTACTTC | CASSLSVLSYEQYF | TRBJ2-7 | TRBV27 | NA | NA
TGCGCCAGCAGCCAAGAAAGCGGGAGGGCGGACAATGAGCAGTTCTTC | CASSQESGRADNEQFF | TRBJ2-1 | TRBV4-3 | TRBD2 | NA
TGTGCCAGCAGCTTGAGGACTGGGGACAATGAGCAGTTCTTC | CASSLRTGDNEQFF | TRBJ2-1 | TRBV5-6 | NA | NA
TGTGCCAGCAGTCGAGAGGTTGCGAACACCGGGGAGCTGTTTTTT | CASSREVANTGELFF | TRBJ2-2 | TRBV28 | NA | NA
TGTGCCAGCAGCTTTAGGGGAACAGATACGCAGTATTTT | CASSFRGTDTQYF | TRBJ2-3 | TRBV7-3 | NA | NA
TGTGCCAGCAGCTTCCAGACAGAAGGAAACACCATATATTTT | CASSFQTEGNTIYF | TRBJ1-3 | TRBV7-9 | NA | NA
TGTGCCAGCACCCCGAGACAAGCTAATAATTCACCCCTCCACTTT | CASTPRQANNSPLHF | TRBJ1-6 | TRBV25-1 | NA | NA
TGTGCCAGCAGCCCGGACTCTAACTATGGCTACACCTTC | CASSPDSNYGYTF | TRBJ1-2 | TRBV5-4 | NA | NA
TGTGCCAGTAGTATGAGGGAGTGGGCCGCAGATACGCAGTATTTT | CASSMREWAADTQYF | TRBJ2-3 | TRBV19 | NA | NA
TGTGCCACCAGTGACGCCCGTCCGGGAGAGACCCAGTACTTC | CATSDARPGETQYF | TRBJ2-5 | TRBV24-1 | NA | NA
TGTGCCACCAGCCCACGAGGAAGGGAGAACAAGCAGTACTTC | CATSPRGRENKQYF | TRBJ2-7 | TRBV24-1 | NA | NA
TGCGCCAGCAGCTTACAGGGGAAGGATGGCTACACCTTC | CASSLQGKDGYTF | TRBJ1-2 | TRBV5-1 | TRBD1 | NA
TGTGCCAGCAGCGTAGAGGGACTTAGCAATCAGCCCCAGCATTTT | CASSVEGLSNQPQHF | TRBJ1-5 | TRBV9 | NA | once
TGTGCCAGCAGTCCCCGGACAGGGGGCCCCTACGAGCAGTACTTC | CASSPRTGGPYEQYF | TRBJ2-7 | TRBV27 | TRBD1 | NA
TGTGCCAGCAGCATGACTAGCGGGAGTAGGAAGGCCGGGGAGCTGTTTTTT | CASSMTSGSRKAGELFF | TRBJ2-2 | TRBV28 | TRBD2 | NA
TGCGCCAGCAGCTTGGGTCGTGGGGGCGCCGACACTGAAGCTTTCTTT | CASSLGRGGADTEAFF | TRBJ1-1 | TRBV5-1 | NA | once
TGTGCCAGCACCCCCTCAGGGGGCGGGGGCAATCAGCCCCAGCATTTT | CASTPSGGGGNQPQHF | TRBJ1-5 | TRBV6-2/TRBV6-3 | TRBD1 | NA
TGTGCCAGCAGTCAGACTGTAGCCCGGGTAATCAACTATGGCTACACCTTC | CASSQTVARVINYGYTF | TRBJ1-2 | TRBV6-7 | NA | NA
TGTGCCATCAGTGCTTCAAGGGGGCTCAATGAAAAACTGTTTTTT | CAISASRGLNEKLFF | TRBJ1-4 | TRBV10-3 | TRBD1 | NA
TGTGCCAGCAGCTCCGGGACTAGCGGACCTTACAATGAGCAGTTCTTC | CASSSGTSGPYNEQFF | TRBJ2-1 | TRBV5-8 | TRBD2 | NA
TGTGCCAGCAGCCAAGAAAGAGGCAGCTTCTATGGCTACACCTTC | CASSQERGSFYGYTF | TRBJ1-2 | TRBV4-2 | NA | NA
TGTGCCAGCAGTTTCGGGGTTCAAGAGACCCAGTACTTC | CASSFGVQETQYF | TRBJ2-5 | TRBV12-3/TRBV12-4 | NA | NA
TGCGCCAGCAGCTTGGAGGGGGACATTGGATCCTACGAGCAGTACTTC | CASSLEGDIGSYEQYF | TRBJ2-7 | TRBV5-1 | NA | NA